This is a list of T cell receptor beta chains from one sample in a study of OX40 agonist ivuxolimab in advanced cancers. TCRdb's table, derived via immunoSEQ multiplex PCR, lists solely in-frame clones and lacks some. The sample consists of approximately 83,000 clones, approximately 84% of them appearing once. The source was CD4+ or CD8+ T cells sorted from blood, collected in a trial of the OX40 agonist ivuxolimab. The source is an adult with an advanced solid tumor such as melanoma, head and neck, liver or kidney cancer. The conserved cysteine and the conserved F or W are not part of the CDR3 here. The D gene is left open where the match is weak.

v_gene,d_gene,CDR3aa
TRBV19,TRBD1,ASSFPDRGAF
TRBV4-2,-,ASSQAGLNTEAF
TRBV6-5,-,ASSLRGGQETQY
TRBV6-1,TRBD2,ASSELGLAGGSNPYEQY
TRBV18,-,ASSPSQGSSSPLH
TRBV7-2,TRBD1,ASSSPGAGGDTEAF
TRBV27,-,ASSPSTWGDQPQH
TRBV5-1,TRBD1,ASSLQGARVGNTIY
TRBV2,-,ASRDMGSGNEQF
TRBV30,-,AWSSLIGNGYT
TRBV14,-,ASSPPPYAGYEQY